This T cell receptor (beta chain) was profiled in a study of T cells after posttransplantation cyclophosphamide. Only one count was recorded for this clone. Its matching antigen is unknown. Cells defined as naive were viable CD3+CD4+ or CD3+CD8+ and CCR7+CD45RA+CD45RO-CD95-CD27+CD28+. The data were produced by immunoSEQ multiplex PCR, yet TCRdb's version contains in-frame clones alone and is incomplete. The sample gives about 21,000 clones, about 98% of which show up once; 0.13% is in the top ten. Study-wide results and caveats: Recipient CMV seropositivity and CMV reactivation strongly tracked TRB clonality. TRB overlap between skin or GI tissue T cells and blood was limited.

The source material was naive CD8+ T cells sorted from PBMCs. This sequence was found in a man aged 40-49 years in good health, CMV-negative, and a related stem cell transplant donor.

CDR3 residues: CAAGQGNWETQYF. The CDR3 nucleotides are TGTGCCGCGGGACAGGGGAATTGGGAGACCCAGTACTTC. The V gene is TRBV7-9, the J gene TRBJ2-5, with 10 positions matching TRBD1. The CDR3 has 13 residues. The germline V gene encodes CDR1 SEHNR and CDR2 FQNEAQ (reference sequence). With 11 bases clipped from V and 5 bases from J, the junction kept 8 bases outside the gene matches.